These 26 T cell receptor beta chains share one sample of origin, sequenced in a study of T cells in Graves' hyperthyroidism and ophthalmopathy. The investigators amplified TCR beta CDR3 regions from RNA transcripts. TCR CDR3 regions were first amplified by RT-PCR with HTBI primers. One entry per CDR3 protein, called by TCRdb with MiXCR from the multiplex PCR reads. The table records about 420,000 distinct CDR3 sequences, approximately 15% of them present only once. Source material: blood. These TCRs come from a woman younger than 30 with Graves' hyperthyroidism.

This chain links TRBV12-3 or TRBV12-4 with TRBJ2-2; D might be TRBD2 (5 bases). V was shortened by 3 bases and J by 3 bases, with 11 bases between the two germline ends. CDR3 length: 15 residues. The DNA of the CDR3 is TGTGCCAGCAGTTTTCGGCCGGGGTACACCGGGGAGCTGTTTTTT. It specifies CASSFRPGYTGELFF.

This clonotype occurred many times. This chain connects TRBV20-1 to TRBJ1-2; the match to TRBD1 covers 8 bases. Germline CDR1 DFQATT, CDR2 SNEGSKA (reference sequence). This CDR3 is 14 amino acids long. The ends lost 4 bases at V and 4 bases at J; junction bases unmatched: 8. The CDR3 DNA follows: TGCAGTGCTAAGGCCCAGGGGGCAGGCTATGGCTACACCTTC. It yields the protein CSAKAQGAGYGYTF.

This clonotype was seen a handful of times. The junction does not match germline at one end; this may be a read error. The CDR3 loop is CASSLGRDSVQETQYF. The CDR3 DNA reads as TGTGCTAGCAGCTTAGGCCGGGACAGCGTCCAAGAGACCCAGTACTTC. This chain links TRBV7-7 with TRBJ2-5; 7 bases map to TRBD1. Germline V CDR1 and CDR2: SSHAT, FNYEAQ (reference sequence). The length of the CDR3 is 16 residues.

The CDR3 region has the DNA TGTGCCAGCAGTTATTCGGGGACCTACACAGATACGCAGTATTTT. Amino acids: CASSYSGTYTDTQYF. The chain couples TRBV6-6 to TRBJ2-3; D may match TRBD1 or TRBD2 (5 bases each). V was pared by 3 bases and J by 2 bases, with 12 bases between. Germline CDR1 reads MNHNY; CDR2 reads SVGAGI (reference sequence). CDR3 length: 15 residues.

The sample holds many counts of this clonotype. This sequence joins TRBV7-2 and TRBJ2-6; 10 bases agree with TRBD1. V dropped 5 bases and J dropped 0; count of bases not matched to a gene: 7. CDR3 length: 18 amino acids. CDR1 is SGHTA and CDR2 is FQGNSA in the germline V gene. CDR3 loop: CASSAGQGGSSGANVLTF. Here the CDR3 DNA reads TGTGCCAGCAGCGCAGGACAGGGGGGTTCCTCTGGGGCCAACGTCCTGACTTTC. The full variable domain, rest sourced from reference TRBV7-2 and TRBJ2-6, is GAGVSQSPSNKVTEKGKDVELRCDPISGHTALYWYRQSLGQGLEFLIYFQGNSAPDKSGLPSDRFSAERTGGSVSTLTIQRTQQEDSAVYLCASSAGQGGSSGANVLTFGAGSRLTVL.

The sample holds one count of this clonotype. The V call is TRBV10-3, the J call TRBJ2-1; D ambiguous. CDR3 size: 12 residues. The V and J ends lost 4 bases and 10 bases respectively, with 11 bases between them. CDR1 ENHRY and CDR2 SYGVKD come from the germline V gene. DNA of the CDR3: TGTGCCATCAGTGGGTCGAACCTAGAGCAGTTCTTC. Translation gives CAISGSNLEQFF.

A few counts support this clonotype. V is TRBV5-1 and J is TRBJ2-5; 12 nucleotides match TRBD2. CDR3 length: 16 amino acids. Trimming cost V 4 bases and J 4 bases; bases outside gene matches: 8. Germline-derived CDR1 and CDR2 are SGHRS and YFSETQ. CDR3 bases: TGCGCCAGCAGCCTAGCGGGAGGGCAATTGGGAGAGACCCAGTACTTC. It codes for CASSLAGGQLGETQYF.

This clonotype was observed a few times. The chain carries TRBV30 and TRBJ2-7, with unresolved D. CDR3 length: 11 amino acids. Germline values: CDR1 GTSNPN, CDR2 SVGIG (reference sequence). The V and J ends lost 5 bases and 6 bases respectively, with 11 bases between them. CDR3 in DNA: TGTGCCTGGGCCCCCGGAAGCGAGCAGTACTTC. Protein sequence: CAWAPGSEQYF.

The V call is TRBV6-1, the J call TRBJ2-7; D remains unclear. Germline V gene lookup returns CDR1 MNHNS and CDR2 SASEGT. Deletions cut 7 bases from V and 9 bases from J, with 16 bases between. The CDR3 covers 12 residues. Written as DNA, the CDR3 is TGTGCCAGCAATACCGCCGGGCTCGGGCAGTACTTC. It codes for CASNTAGLGQYF.

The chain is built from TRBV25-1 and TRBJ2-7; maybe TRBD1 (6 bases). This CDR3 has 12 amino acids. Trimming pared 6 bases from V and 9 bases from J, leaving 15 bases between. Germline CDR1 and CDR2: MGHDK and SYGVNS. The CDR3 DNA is TGTGCCAGCAGAGAAACAGGGTCCGGGCAGTACTTC. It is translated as CASRETGSGQYF.

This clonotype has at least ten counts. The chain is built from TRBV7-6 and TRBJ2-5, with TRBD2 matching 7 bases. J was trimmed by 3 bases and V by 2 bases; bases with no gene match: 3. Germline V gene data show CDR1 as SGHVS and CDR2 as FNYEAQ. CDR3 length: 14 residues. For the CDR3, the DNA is TGTGCCAGCAGCTTATTGGGGGGGGAAGAGACCCAGTACTTC. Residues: CASSLLGGEETQYF.

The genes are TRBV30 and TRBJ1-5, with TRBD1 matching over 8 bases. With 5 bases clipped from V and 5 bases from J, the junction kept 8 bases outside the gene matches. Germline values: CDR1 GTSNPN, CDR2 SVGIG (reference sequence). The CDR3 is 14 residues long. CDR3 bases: TGTGCCTGGCGGGGACAGGCCTCGTATCAGCCCCAGCATTTT. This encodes CAWRGQASYQPQHF. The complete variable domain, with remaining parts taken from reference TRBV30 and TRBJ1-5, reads SQTIHQWPATLVQPVGSPLSLECTVEGTSNPNLYWYRQAAGRGLQLLFYSVGIGQISSEVPQNLSASRPQDRQFILSSKKLLLSDSGFYLCAWRGQASYQPQHFGDGTRLSIL.

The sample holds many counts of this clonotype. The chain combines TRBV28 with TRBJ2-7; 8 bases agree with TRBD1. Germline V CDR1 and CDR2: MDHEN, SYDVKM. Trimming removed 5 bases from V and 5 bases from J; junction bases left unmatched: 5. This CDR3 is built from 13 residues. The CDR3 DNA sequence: TGTGCCAGCAGTACGGGACAGGCCGACGAGCAGTACTTC. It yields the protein CASSTGQADEQYF.

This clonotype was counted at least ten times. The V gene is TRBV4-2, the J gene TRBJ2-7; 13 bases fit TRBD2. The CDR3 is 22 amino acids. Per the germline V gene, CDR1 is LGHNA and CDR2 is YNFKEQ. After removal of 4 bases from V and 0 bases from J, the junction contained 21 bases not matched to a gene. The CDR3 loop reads CASSREGLAGVNRIGSSYEQYF. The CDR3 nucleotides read TGTGCCAGCAGCCGTGAAGGACTAGCGGGAGTCAACCGGATCGGGAGCTCCTACGAGCAGTACTTC.

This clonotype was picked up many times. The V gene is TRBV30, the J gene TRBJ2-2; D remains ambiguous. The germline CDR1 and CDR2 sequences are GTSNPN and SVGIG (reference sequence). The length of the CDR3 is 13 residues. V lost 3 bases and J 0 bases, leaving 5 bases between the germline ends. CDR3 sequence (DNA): TGTGCCTGGAGAGGAACGAACACCGGGGAGCTGTTTTTT. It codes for CAWRGTNTGELFF. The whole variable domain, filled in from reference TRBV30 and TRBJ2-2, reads SQTIHQWPATLVQPVGSPLSLECTVEGTSNPNLYWYRQAAGRGLQLLFYSVGIGQISSEVPQNLSASRPQDRQFILSSKKLLLSDSGFYLCAWRGTNTGELFFGEGSRLTVL.

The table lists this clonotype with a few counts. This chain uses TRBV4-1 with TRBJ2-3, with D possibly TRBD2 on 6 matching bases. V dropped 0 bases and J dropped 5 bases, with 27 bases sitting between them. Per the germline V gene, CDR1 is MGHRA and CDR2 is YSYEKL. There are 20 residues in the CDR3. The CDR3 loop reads CASSQEKRGKGRDTLDTQYF. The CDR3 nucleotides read TGCGCCAGCAGCCAAGAAAAAAGAGGAAAAGGGCGGGATACATTAGATACGCAGTATTTT.

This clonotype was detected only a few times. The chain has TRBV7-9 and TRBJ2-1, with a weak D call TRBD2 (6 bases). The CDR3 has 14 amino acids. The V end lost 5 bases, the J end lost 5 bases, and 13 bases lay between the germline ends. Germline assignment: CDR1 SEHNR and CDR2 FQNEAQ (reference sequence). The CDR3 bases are TGTGCCAGCAGCAGCCCGACGGGAGACAATGAGCAGTTCTTC. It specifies CASSSPTGDNEQFF.

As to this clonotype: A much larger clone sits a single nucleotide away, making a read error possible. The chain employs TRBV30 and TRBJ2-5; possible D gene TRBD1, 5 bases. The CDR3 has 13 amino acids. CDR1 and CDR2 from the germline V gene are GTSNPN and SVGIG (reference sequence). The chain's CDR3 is CAWSNRIQEIQYF. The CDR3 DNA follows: TGTGCCTGGAGTAACAGGATACAAGAGATCCAGTACTTC. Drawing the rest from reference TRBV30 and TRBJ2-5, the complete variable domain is SQTIHQWPATLVQPVGSPLSLECTVEGTSNPNLYWYRQAAGRGLQLLFYSVGIGQISSEVPQNLSASRPQDRQFILSSKKLLLSDSGFYLCAWSNRIQEIQYFGPGTRLLVL.

DNA for the CDR3: TGTGCCAGTAGTATCGGGACGGGGGGTCAGCCCCAGCATTTT. Protein product: CASSIGTGGQPQHF. The chain has TRBV19 and TRBJ1-5, with a weak D call TRBD1 (5 bases). Trimming left V 3 bases short and J 6 bases short, with 12 bases between. The CDR3 loop spans 14 amino acids. Germline lookup yields CDR1 LNHDA and CDR2 SQIVND (reference sequence).

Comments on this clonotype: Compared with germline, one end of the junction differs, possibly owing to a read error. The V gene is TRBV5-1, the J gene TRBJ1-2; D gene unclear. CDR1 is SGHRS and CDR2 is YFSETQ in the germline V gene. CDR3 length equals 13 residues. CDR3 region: CASILFHQDGYTF. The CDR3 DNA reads TGTGCCAGCATCCTATTCCACCAGGATGGCTACACCTTC.

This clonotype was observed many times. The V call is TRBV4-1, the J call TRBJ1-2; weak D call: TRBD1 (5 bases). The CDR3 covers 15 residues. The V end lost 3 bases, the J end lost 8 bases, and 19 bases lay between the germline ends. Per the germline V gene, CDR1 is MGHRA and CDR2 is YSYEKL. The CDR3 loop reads CASSQVLGAEDGYTF. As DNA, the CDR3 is TGCGCCAGCAGCCAGGTACTCGGGGCCGAGGACGGCTACACCTTC.

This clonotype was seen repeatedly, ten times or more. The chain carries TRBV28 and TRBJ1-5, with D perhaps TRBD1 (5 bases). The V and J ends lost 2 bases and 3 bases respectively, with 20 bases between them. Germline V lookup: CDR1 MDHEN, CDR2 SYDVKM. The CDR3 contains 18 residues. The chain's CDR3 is CASSLRLVGRVNNQPQHF. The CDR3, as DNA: TGTGCCAGCAGTTTAAGGCTCGTGGGCAGGGTTAACAATCAGCCCCAGCATTTT.

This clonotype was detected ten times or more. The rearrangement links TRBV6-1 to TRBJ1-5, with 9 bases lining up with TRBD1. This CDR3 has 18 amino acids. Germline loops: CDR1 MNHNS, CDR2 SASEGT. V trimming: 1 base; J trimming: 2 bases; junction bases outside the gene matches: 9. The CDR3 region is CASSEGGTGLGGNQPQHF. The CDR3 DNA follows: TGTGCCAGCAGTGAAGGGGGGACAGGGTTAGGTGGCAATCAGCCCCAGCATTTT.

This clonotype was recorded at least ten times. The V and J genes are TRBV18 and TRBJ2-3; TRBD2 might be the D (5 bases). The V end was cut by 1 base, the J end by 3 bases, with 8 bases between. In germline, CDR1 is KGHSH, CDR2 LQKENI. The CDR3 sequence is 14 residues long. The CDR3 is CASSPQRTTDTQYF. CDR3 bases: TGTGCCAGCTCACCACAACGGACTACAGATACGCAGTATTTT.

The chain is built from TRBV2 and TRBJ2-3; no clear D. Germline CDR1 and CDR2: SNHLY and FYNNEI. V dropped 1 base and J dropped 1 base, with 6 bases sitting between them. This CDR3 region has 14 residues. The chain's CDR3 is CASSEGPRTDTQYF. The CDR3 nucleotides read TGTGCCAGCAGTGAAGGACCCCGCACAGATACGCAGTATTTT.

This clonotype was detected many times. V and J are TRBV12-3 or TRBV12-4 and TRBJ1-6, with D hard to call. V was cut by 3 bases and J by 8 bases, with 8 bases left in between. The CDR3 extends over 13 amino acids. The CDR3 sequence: CASSFRTYSPLHF. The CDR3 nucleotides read TGTGCCAGCAGTTTTCGTACCTATTCACCCCTCCACTTT.